Listed below are T cell receptor beta chains from one sample, sequenced in a study of response to subunit inactivated influenza vaccine. In TCRdb, the RT-PCR reads were re-called with MiXCR into one record per CDR3 protein. The sample carries approximately 500,000 distinct CDR3 sequences, under 25% recorded once. In addition, the sample was reused for a study of T cells expressing NK-cell markers.

Sequencing was performed on CD4+ T cells sorted from PBMCs, taken approximately 13 days after vaccination. The origin of the receptors is a man between 50 and 59 years old who received an inactivated influenza vaccine. The CDR3 runs from the conserved cysteine through the conserved F or W. The order of the fields is clone size, J gene, D gene, V gene, CDR3 DNA, CDR3 protein. D genes are given only for firm matches. The size entry is marked missing in some rows and otherwise reads once, few, many or a size class.

abundance: few; j_gene: TRBJ2-6; d_gene: TRBD1; v_gene: TRBV6-2/TRBV6-3; CDR3nt: TGTGCCAGCAGTAACACCCCTACCGGGACAGGGCCCCCTGGGGCCAACGTCCTGACTTTC; CDR3aa: CASSNTPTGTGPPGANVLTF
abundance: -; j_gene: TRBJ1-1; d_gene: -; v_gene: TRBV11-2; CDR3nt: TGTGCCAGCAGCTTATTACCGGGGGCGATGAACACTGAAGCTTTCTTT; CDR3aa: CASSLLPGAMNTEAFF
abundance: -; j_gene: TRBJ2-2; d_gene: -; v_gene: TRBV5-1; CDR3nt: TGCGCCAGCAGCTTGGGGGACCAACCGAACACCGGGGAGCTGTTTTTT; CDR3aa: CASSLGDQPNTGELFF
abundance: -; j_gene: TRBJ2-5; d_gene: -; v_gene: TRBV15; CDR3nt: TGTGCCACCAGTCGAGCGTCGCAGGGTGGCCAAGAGACCCAGTACTTC; CDR3aa: CATSRASQGGQETQYF
abundance: few; j_gene: TRBJ2-7; d_gene: -; v_gene: TRBV7-2; CDR3nt: TGTGCCAGCAGCTTAGCGCTAGTCTCCTCCTACGAGCAGTACTTC; CDR3aa: CASSLALVSSYEQYF
abundance: -; j_gene: TRBJ1-2; d_gene: -; v_gene: TRBV4-1; CDR3nt: TGCGCCAGCAGCCAACTCCGGCTGGGGCAGGGCCGTGGTGGCTACACCTTC; CDR3aa: CASSQLRLGQGRGGYTF
abundance: -; j_gene: TRBJ2-1; d_gene: TRBD1; v_gene: TRBV6-5; CDR3nt: TGTGCCAGCAGTTATAGGGACAGCTACAATGAGCAGTTCTTC; CDR3aa: CASSYRDSYNEQFF
abundance: -; j_gene: TRBJ2-4; d_gene: -; v_gene: TRBV28; CDR3nt: TGTGCCAGCAGCCAAGGACAGAAAAACATTCAGTACTTC; CDR3aa: CASSQGQKNIQYF
abundance: few; j_gene: TRBJ1-2; d_gene: -; v_gene: TRBV5-1; CDR3nt: TGCGCCAGCGACCGGGACGGCAACTATGGCTACACCTTC; CDR3aa: CASDRDGNYGYTF
abundance: few; j_gene: TRBJ2-3; d_gene: -; v_gene: TRBV3-1; CDR3nt: TGTGCCAGCAGCTTGGACCCCCGAGCGGCAGATACGCAGTATTTT; CDR3aa: CASSLDPRAADTQYF
abundance: -; j_gene: TRBJ2-6; d_gene: -; v_gene: TRBV30; CDR3nt: TGTGCCTGGAGGGTTGGGGCCAACGTCCTGACTTTC; CDR3aa: CAWRVGANVLTF
abundance: -; j_gene: TRBJ1-1; d_gene: TRBD1; v_gene: TRBV27; CDR3nt: TGTGCCAGCAGGGTTACAGGGGCGGGGACTGAAGCTTTCTTT; CDR3aa: CASRVTGAGTEAFF
abundance: few; j_gene: TRBJ2-7; d_gene: -; v_gene: TRBV7-2; CDR3nt: TGTGCCAGCAGCTTAATCCAGGGCACCTACGAGCAGTACTTC; CDR3aa: CASSLIQGTYEQYF
abundance: few; j_gene: TRBJ2-5; d_gene: -; v_gene: TRBV7-2; CDR3nt: TGTGCCAGCAGCCGCCCGGGACAAGAGACCCAGTACTTC; CDR3aa: CASSRPGQETQYF
abundance: -; j_gene: TRBJ1-4; d_gene: -; v_gene: TRBV4-3; CDR3nt: TGCGCCAGCAGCCAAGATTCGGTCAGGGGTAATGAAAAACTGTTTTTT; CDR3aa: CASSQDSVRGNEKLFF
abundance: few; j_gene: TRBJ2-1; d_gene: TRBD2; v_gene: TRBV20-1; CDR3nt: TGCAGTGCTAGAGACCTAGCGGGGGGCGGTAATGAGCAGTTCTTC; CDR3aa: CSARDLAGGGNEQFF
abundance: few; j_gene: TRBJ2-5; d_gene: -; v_gene: TRBV29-1; CDR3nt: TGCAGCGTTGACAAAAACCTGGGGGAGACCCAGTACTTC; CDR3aa: CSVDKNLGETQYF
abundance: few; j_gene: TRBJ2-3; d_gene: TRBD1; v_gene: TRBV20-1; CDR3nt: TGCAGTGCTAGAGTGTCTGGGGACAGGGTGCCTGTCAGAGATACGCAGTATTTT; CDR3aa: CSARVSGDRVPVRDTQYF
abundance: few; j_gene: TRBJ1-6; d_gene: -; v_gene: TRBV5-1; CDR3nt: TGCGCCAGCGGGGGGGACAACAATTCACCCCTCCACTTT; CDR3aa: CASGGDNNSPLHF
abundance: -; j_gene: TRBJ2-5; d_gene: -; v_gene: TRBV5-1; CDR3nt: TGCGCCAGCAGCTTGTCCGCGGCAGATGAGACCCAGTACTTC; CDR3aa: CASSLSAADETQYF
abundance: -; j_gene: TRBJ2-3; d_gene: TRBD2; v_gene: TRBV20-1; CDR3nt: TGCAGTGCTAGGAGGTTAGCGGGGGACACAGATACGCAGTATTTT; CDR3aa: CSARRLAGDTDTQYF
abundance: few; j_gene: TRBJ1-1; d_gene: -; v_gene: TRBV11-2; CDR3nt: TGTGCCAGCAGCCGAGGCCTCGGGGGATTGGGCACTGAAGCTTTCTTT; CDR3aa: CASSRGLGGLGTEAFF
abundance: few; j_gene: TRBJ1-2; d_gene: -; v_gene: TRBV20-1; CDR3nt: TGCAGTGCTAGAGATCCAGCTAACTATGGCTACACCTTC; CDR3aa: CSARDPANYGYTF
abundance: few; j_gene: TRBJ2-7; d_gene: TRBD2; v_gene: TRBV11-2; CDR3nt: TGTGCCAGCAGCTTTACGAGCGGGGGCCTTCCCTACGAGCAGTACTTC; CDR3aa: CASSFTSGGLPYEQYF
abundance: -; j_gene: TRBJ2-1; d_gene: TRBD2; v_gene: TRBV7-2; CDR3nt: TGTGCCAGCAGCTGGACTAGATACAATGAGCAGTTCTTC; CDR3aa: CASSWTRYNEQFF
abundance: -; j_gene: TRBJ1-3; d_gene: -; v_gene: TRBV6-1; CDR3nt: TGTGCCAGCAGTGAAGACGGGAGCTCTGGAAACACCATATATTTT; CDR3aa: CASSEDGSSGNTIYF